This T cell receptor beta chain was captured in a study of identical twins. The table lists this clonotype with a few counts. Its antigen is unknown. Study-wide results and limits: Reduced insertions were recorded for abundant cord blood beta clonotypes, with no such pattern in memory repertoires. The authors drew conclusions from cross-sectional statistical analysis rather than following the same donors. The degree of excess twin sharing was weaker in beta out-of-frame sequences.

The donor group consisted entirely of healthy Caucasians. The germline V gene has CDR1 SGHVS and CDR2 FNYEAQ. The V segment lost 5 bases and the J segment 4 bases; nucleotides outside the gene matches: 13. The CDR3 is made up of 18 amino acids. Using its own MiXCR run on the 5' RACE reads, TCRdb lists one record per CDR3 protein. The sample has 450,000 or so distinct CDR3 sequences; around a sixth are singletons. The sample was naive T cells sorted from blood. V is TRBV7-6 and J is TRBJ2-1; 11 bases match TRBD1. The sequence was obtained from a man aged 45 to 65 in good health. Written as DNA, the CDR3 is TGTGCCAGCAGCCCGGGACAGGGGGGTCTAGCGAGGTACAATGAGCAGTTCTTC. Translating gives CASSPGQGGLARYNEQFF.